What follows is one T cell receptor beta chain and its context. This entry is derived from a study of blood T cell repertoires in COVID-19. Clones were sequenced by immunoSEQ multiplex PCR, and TCRdb holds only the in-frame ones, with some missing. The table records 250,000 to 300,000 clones, approximately 90% of them present only once. The sample was PBMCs or T cells enriched from blood (not recorded which). The TCR was taken from a woman between 40 and 55 years old with acute COVID-19.

The CDR3 sequence: CASSPPGLAGGPVNEQFF. CDR3 DNA: TGTGCCAGCTCACCACCGGGACTAGCGGGAGGGCCTGTTAATGAGCAGTTCTTC. The chain couples TRBV18 to TRBJ2-1, with 16 bases matching TRBD2. The CDR3 contains 18 residues. The J segment lost 7 bases and the V segment lost 0 bases, leaving 6 bases of the junction unmatched. The germline V gene encodes CDR1 KGHSH and CDR2 LQKENI. Using reference TRBV18 and TRBJ2-1 for the parts outside the CDR3, the full variable domain is NAGVMQNPRHLVRRRGQEARLRCSPMKGHSHVYWYRQLPEEGLKFMVYLQKENIIDESGMPKERFSAEFPKEGPSILRIQQVVRGDSAAYFCASSPPGLAGGPVNEQFFGPGTRLTVL.